This entry lists 16 T cell receptor beta chains sequenced from one sample in a study of T cells in Graves' hyperthyroidism and ophthalmopathy. Amplified regions were TCR beta CDR3 sequences from RNA transcripts. Carried out on the TCR CDR3, a first-round RT-PCR used the HTBI primer set. MiXCR was run by TCRdb on the multiplex PCR reads, yielding one entry per CDR3 protein. This sample yields around 600,000 distinct CDR3 sequences, of which roughly 16% are seen a single time; less than 3.5% belongs to the top ten. Sequencing used blood. The origin of the receptors is a woman aged 40 to 50 with Graves' ophthalmopathy.

There are a few counts of this clonotype. The gene calls are TRBV3-1 and TRBJ2-7; TRBD1 aligns across 10 bases. CDR1 and CDR2 (germline): LGHDT, YNNKEL (reference sequence). With 1 base clipped from V and 2 bases from J, the junction kept 5 bases outside the gene matches. This CDR3 has 16 amino acids. The CDR3 DNA sequence: TGTGCCAGCAGCCAAGGGCCCGGGACAGGGGCCTACGAGCAGTACTTC. This sequence encodes CASSQGPGTGAYEQYF.

This clonotype occurred a few times. V usage is TRBV10-3 and J usage is TRBJ2-1; 7 bases are a match to TRBD1. V was pared by 7 bases and J by 6 bases, with 9 bases of the junction left unmatched. CDR1 ENHRY and CDR2 SYGVKD come from the germline V gene. There are 14 residues in the CDR3. In nucleotides, the CDR3 is TGTGCCATCAACGACAGGGTAACGGGCAATGAGCAGTTCTTC. This codes for CAINDRVTGNEQFF.

The rearrangement uses TRBV30 and TRBJ2-6; D might be TRBD1 or TRBD2, each matching 7 bases. Germline V gives CDR1 GTSNPN, CDR2 SVGIG (reference sequence). The CDR3 is 17 residues long. The V end lost 3 bases, the J end lost 1 base, and 16 bases lay between the germline ends. The CDR3: CAWRPGTAGSGANVLTF. The CDR3 bases are TGTGCCTGGAGGCCGGGGACAGCGGGATCTGGGGCCAACGTCCTGACTTTC.

This clonotype was recorded many times. The chain has TRBV7-9 and TRBJ1-1, with D perhaps TRBD1 (5 bases). V was shortened by 1 base and J by 2 bases, with 8 bases between the two germline ends. CDR1 and CDR2 (germline): SEHNR, FQNEAQ (reference sequence). CDR3 size: 14 residues. The CDR3 DNA reads as TGTGCCAGCAGCTTAGGACAGTCAAACACTGAAGCTTTCTTT. It codes for CASSLGQSNTEAFF.

This sequence joins TRBV5-4 and TRBJ2-5, with 11 bases matching TRBD2. Germline V gene lookup returns CDR1 SGHNT and CDR2 YYREEE (reference sequence). This CDR3 is built from 17 residues. V gave up 0 bases and J gave up 2 bases; unmatched junction bases: 6. The CDR3 region has the DNA TGTGCCAGCAGCTTGGGGAGTAGCGGGGGGGGACAAGAGACCCAGTACTTC. As protein: CASSLGSSGGGQETQYF.

The J gene is TRBJ2-1, the V gene TRBV12-3 or TRBV12-4; 14 nucleotides agree with TRBD2. This CDR3 region has 21 residues. The trim removed 2 bases at V and 6 bases at J, leaving 18 bases unmatched. CDR3 coding DNA: TGTGCCAGCAGTTTAAGGTTTGGGACTAGCGGGGGCCCACCCCATTGCAATGAGCAGTTCTTC. It specifies CASSLRFGTSGGPPHCNEQFF.

In its sample, this clonotype was seen many times. This chain joins TRBV6-1 and TRBJ2-1; D is ambiguous. Germline CDR1 is MNHNS and CDR2 is SASEGT. The CDR3 has 17 residues. With 4 bases removed from V and 2 bases from J, the gap between germline ends came to 18 bases. The CDR3 protein is CASSGLHSSETYNEQFF. As DNA, the CDR3 is TGTGCCAGCAGTGGGCTTCATTCGAGCGAAACCTACAATGAGCAGTTCTTC.

V gene TRBV19 combines with J gene TRBJ2-3; possible D gene TRBD1, 5 bases. The germline gives CDR1 LNHDA, CDR2 SQIVND (reference sequence). V was clipped by 3 bases and J by 9 bases, with 19 bases between them. CDR3 size: 15 residues. The CDR3 nucleotides are TGTGCCAGTAGTATGGGCCAGGGCCTCGCTTGGACGCAGTATTTT. Translation gives CASSMGQGLAWTQYF.

The CDR3 DNA follows: TGTGCCAGCAGCTTAGGACTAGCGGGAATAGGCGATGAGCAGTTCTTC. Translating it yields CASSLGLAGIGDEQFF. The chain links TRBV7-9 to TRBJ2-1; 11 positions match TRBD2. The CDR3 totals 16 residues. V dropped 1 base and J dropped 8; count of bases not matched to a gene: 7. Germline assignment: CDR1 SEHNR and CDR2 FQNEAQ (reference sequence).

This clonotype was counted at least ten times. This chain joins TRBV7-9 and TRBJ2-1; 8 positions agree with TRBD2. Germline V gene data show CDR1 as SEHNR and CDR2 as FQNEAQ (reference sequence). The J segment lost 0 bases and the V segment lost 9 bases, leaving 4 bases of the junction unmatched. The length of the CDR3 is 14 residues. Here the CDR3 DNA reads TGTGCCAGTCTTAGCGGGGCCTCCTACAATGAGCAGTTCTTC. Amino acid sequence: CASLSGASYNEQFF.

In its sample, this clonotype was seen a few times. The rearrangement joins TRBV10-2 to TRBJ2-3; 10 positions match TRBD2. Germline CDR1 and CDR2: WSHSY and SAAADI. V lost 5 bases and J lost 2; bases outside the gene matches: 4. The CDR3 covers 15 residues. The DNA of the CDR3 is TGCGCCAGCAGTTTTAGCGGGGGGTACACAGATACGCAGTATTTT. Translation: CASSFSGGYTDTQYF.

The V and J genes are TRBV29-1 and TRBJ1-1, with 9 bases aligning to TRBD1. The CDR3 has 13 residues. The germline CDR1 and CDR2 sequences are SQVTM and ANQGSEA. V lost 6 bases and J lost 6; bases outside the gene matches: 8. For the CDR3, the DNA is TGCAGCGTCGCCGGACAGGGGATTCCTGAAGCTTTCTTT. As protein: CSVAGQGIPEAFF.

CDR3 in DNA: TGTGCCAGCAGTACACGGACTAGAGGGAGAGTGGAGCAGTTCTTC. It codes for CASSTRTRGRVEQFF. The chain recombines TRBV27 with TRBJ2-1; 7 bases match TRBD2. This CDR3 has 15 amino acids. The junction had 14 bases not matched to a gene; V was cut back by 5 bases and J by 10 bases. Germline lookup yields CDR1 MNHEY and CDR2 SMNVEV (reference sequence).

This clonotype showed up many times. The chain is built from TRBV18 and TRBJ2-5; 7 bases are a match to TRBD2. The ends lost 0 bases at V and 4 bases at J; junction bases unmatched: 2. Germline CDR1 reads KGHSH; CDR2 reads LQKENI. The CDR3 contains 14 residues. CDR3 residues: CASSPPGGRETQYF. The CDR3 region has the DNA TGTGCCAGCTCACCACCGGGCGGGAGAGAGACCCAGTACTTC.

This clonotype was counted a few times. The chain recombines TRBV7-9 with TRBJ1-1, with D hard to call. This CDR3 has 14 residues. The ends were cut back, 1 base at V and 1 base at J, with 7 bases in the middle. Germline V CDR1 and CDR2: SEHNR, FQNEAQ (reference sequence). The CDR3 region is CASSLVLPNTEAFF. CDR3 in DNA: TGTGCCAGCAGCTTAGTATTGCCGAACACTGAAGCTTTCTTT.

This clonotype was counted between two and nine times. The chain couples TRBV19 to TRBJ2-1; 7 positions match TRBD1. Germline V gene lookup returns CDR1 LNHDA and CDR2 SQIVND (reference sequence). With 5 bases clipped from V and 4 bases from J, the junction kept 14 bases outside the gene matches. This CDR3 has 17 residues. CDR3 loop: CASSLTRQGSLYNEQFF. CDR3 in DNA: TGTGCCAGTAGTCTTACTCGACAGGGATCACTATACAATGAGCAGTTCTTC.